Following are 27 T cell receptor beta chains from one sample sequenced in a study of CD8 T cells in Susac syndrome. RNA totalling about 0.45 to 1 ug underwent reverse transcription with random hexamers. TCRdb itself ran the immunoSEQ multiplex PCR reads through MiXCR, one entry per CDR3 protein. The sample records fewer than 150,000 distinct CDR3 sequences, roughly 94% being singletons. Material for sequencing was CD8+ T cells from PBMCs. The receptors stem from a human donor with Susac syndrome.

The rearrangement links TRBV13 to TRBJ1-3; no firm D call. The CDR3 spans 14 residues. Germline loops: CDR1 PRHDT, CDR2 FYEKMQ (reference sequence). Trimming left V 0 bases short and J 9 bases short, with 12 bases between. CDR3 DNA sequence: TGTGCCAGCAGCTTAGGTGCCGAGGTGGGCACCATATATTTT. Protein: CASSLGAEVGTIYF.

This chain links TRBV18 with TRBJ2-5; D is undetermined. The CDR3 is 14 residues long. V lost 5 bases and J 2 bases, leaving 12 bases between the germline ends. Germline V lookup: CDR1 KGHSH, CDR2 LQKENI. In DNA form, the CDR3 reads TGTGCCAGCTCATGGGTCACTTCACAAGAGACCCAGTACTTC. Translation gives CASSWVTSQETQYF.

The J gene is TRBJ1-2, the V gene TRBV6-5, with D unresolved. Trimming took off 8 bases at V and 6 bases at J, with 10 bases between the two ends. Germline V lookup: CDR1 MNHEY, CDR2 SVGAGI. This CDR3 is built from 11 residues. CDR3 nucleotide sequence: TGTGCCAGCTGGTCCGGGAATGGCTACACCTTC. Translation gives CASWSGNGYTF.

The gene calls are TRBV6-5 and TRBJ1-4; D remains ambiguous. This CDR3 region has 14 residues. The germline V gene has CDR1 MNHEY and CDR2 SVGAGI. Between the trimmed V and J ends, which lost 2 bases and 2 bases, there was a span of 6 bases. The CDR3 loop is CASSYRLTNEKLFF. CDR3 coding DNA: TGTGCCAGCAGTTACCGCCTCACTAATGAAAAACTGTTTTTT.

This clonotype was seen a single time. The CDR3 DNA reads TGTGCCAGCAGCGTAGCGGGAGAGGACTCCTACAATGAGCAGTTCTTC. Amino acids: CASSVAGEDSYNEQFF. The chain carries TRBV9 and TRBJ2-1; maybe TRBD2 (6 bases). Germline V gives CDR1 SGDLS, CDR2 YYNGEE. V was pared by 0 bases and J by 0 bases, with 10 bases between. The CDR3 extends over 16 amino acids.

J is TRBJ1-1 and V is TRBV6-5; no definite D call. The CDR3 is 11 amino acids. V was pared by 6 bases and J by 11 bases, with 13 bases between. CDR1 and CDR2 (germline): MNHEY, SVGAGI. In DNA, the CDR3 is TGTGCCAGCAGCCATGATCAGGTCGCTTTCTTT. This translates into CASSHDQVAFF.

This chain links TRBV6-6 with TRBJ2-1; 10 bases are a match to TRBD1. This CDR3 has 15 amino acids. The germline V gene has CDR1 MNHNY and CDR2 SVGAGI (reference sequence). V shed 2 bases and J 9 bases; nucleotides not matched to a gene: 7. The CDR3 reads CASSYRGQGGGEQFF. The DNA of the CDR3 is TGTGCCAGCAGTTACCGCGGACAGGGGGGAGGTGAGCAGTTCTTC.

CDR3 in amino acids: CSARDTIMTGDDETQYF. The CDR3 nucleotides are TGCAGTGCTAGAGATACAATAATGACAGGGGACGACGAGACCCAGTACTTC. The gene calls are TRBV20-1 and TRBJ2-5; TRBD1 matches 8 bases. J was trimmed by 5 bases and V by 0 bases; bases with no gene match: 14. The CDR3 loop spans 17 amino acids. Germline V lookup: CDR1 DFQATT, CDR2 SNEGSKA (reference sequence).

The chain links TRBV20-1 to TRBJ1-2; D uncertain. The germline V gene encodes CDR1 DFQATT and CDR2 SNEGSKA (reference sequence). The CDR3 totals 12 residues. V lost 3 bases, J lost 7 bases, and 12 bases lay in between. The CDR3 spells CSASPGPSGYTF. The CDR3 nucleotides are TGCAGTGCTAGTCCTGGGCCCAGTGGCTACACCTTC.

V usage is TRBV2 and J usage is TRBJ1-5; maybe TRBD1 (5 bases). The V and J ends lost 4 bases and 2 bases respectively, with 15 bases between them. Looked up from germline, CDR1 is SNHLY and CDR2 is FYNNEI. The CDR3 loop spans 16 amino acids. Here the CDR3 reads CASSGTGYRGNQPQHF. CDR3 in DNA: TGTGCCAGCAGTGGTACAGGATACCGGGGCAATCAGCCCCAGCATTTT. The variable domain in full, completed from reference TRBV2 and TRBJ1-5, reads EPEVTQTPSHQVTQMGQEVILRCVPISNHLYFYWYRQILGQKVEFLVSFYNNEISEKSEIFDDQFSVERPDGSNFTLKIRSTKLEDSAMYFCASSGTGYRGNQPQHFGDGTRLSIL.

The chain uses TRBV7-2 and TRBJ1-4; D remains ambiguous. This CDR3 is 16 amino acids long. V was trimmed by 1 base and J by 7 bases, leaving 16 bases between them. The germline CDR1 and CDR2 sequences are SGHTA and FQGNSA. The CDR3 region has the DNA TGTGCCAGCAGCTTAGGTCCGTTCCGGTATGGTGAAAAACTGTTTTTT. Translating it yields CASSLGPFRYGEKLFF.

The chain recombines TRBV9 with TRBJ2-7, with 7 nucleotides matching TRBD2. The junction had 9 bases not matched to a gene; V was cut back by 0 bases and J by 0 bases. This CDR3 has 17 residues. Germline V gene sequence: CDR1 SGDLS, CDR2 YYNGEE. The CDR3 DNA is TGTGCCAGCAGCGTAGCTGCCGGGGAGGGCGCCTCCTACGAGCAGTACTTC. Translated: CASSVAAGEGASYEQYF.

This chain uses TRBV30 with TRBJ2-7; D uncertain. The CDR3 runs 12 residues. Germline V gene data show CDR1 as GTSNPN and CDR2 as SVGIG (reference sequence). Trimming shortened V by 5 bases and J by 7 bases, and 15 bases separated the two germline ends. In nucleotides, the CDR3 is TGTGCCTGGTCACGGGCCTATGGTGAGCAGTACTTC. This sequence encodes CAWSRAYGEQYF. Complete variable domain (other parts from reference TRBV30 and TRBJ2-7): SQTIHQWPATLVQPVGSPLSLECTVEGTSNPNLYWYRQAAGRGLQLLFYSVGIGQISSEVPQNLSASRPQDRQFILSSKKLLLSDSGFYLCAWSRAYGEQYFGPGTRLTVT.

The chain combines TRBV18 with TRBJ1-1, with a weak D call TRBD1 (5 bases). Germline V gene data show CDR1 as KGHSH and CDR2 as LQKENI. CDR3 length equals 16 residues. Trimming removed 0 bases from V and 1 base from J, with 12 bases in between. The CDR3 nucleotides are TGTGCCAGCTCACCACCGGGGGTTGGGTGGAACACTGAAGCTTTCTTT. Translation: CASSPPGVGWNTEAFF.

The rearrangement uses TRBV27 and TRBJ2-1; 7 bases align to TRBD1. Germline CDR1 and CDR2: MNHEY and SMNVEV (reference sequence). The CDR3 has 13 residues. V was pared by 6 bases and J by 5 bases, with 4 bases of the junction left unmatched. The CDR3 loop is CASSVTGNNEQFF. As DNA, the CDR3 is TGTGCCAGCAGCGTGACAGGGAACAATGAGCAGTTCTTC.

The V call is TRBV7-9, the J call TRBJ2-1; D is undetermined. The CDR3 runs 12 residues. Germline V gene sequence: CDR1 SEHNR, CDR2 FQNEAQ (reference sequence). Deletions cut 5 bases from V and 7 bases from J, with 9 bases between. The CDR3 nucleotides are TGTGCCAGCAGCCCGTTTATTAATGAGCAGTTCTTC. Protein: CASSPFINEQFF. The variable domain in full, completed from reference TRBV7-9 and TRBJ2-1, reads DTGVSQNPRHKITKRGQNVTFRCDPISEHNRLYWYRQTLGQGPEFLTYFQNEAQLEKSRLLSDRFSAERPKGSFSTLEIQRTEQGDSAMYLCASSPFINEQFFGPGTRLTVL.

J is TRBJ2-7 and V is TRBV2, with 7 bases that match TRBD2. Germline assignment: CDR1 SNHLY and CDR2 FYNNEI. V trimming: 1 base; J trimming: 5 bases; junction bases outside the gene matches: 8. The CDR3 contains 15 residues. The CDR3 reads CASSEGLARVDEQYF. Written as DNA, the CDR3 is TGTGCCAGCAGTGAAGGACTAGCTAGGGTGGACGAGCAGTACTTC.

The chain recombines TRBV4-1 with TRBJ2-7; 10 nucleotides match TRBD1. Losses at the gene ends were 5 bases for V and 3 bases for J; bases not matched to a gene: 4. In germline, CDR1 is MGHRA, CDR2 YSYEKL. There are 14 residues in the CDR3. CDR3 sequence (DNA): TGCGCCAGCAGCAAAAGGACAGGGGGCTACGAGCAGTACTTC. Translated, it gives CASSKRTGGYEQYF.

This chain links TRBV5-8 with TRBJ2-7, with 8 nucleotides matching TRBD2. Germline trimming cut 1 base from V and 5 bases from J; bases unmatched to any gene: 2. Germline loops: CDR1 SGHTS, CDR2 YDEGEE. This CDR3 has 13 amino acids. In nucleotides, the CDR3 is TGTGCCAGCAGCTTGCGCGGGAGGAACGAGCAGTACTTC. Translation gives CASSLRGRNEQYF. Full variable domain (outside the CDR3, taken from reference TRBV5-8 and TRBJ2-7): EAGVTQSPTHLIKTRGQQATLRCSPISGHTSVYWYQQALGLGLQFLLWYDEGEERNRGNFPPRFSGRQFPNYSSELNVNALELEDSALYLCASSLRGRNEQYFGPGTRLTVT.

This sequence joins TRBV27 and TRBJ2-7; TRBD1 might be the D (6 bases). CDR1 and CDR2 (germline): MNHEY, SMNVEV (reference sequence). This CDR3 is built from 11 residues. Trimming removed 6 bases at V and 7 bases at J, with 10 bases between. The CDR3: CASRRGSEQYF. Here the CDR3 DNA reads TGTGCCAGCAGGAGGGGGTCAGAGCAGTACTTC.

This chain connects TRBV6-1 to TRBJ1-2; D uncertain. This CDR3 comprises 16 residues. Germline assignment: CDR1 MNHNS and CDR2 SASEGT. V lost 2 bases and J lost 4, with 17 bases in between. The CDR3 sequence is CASSEFRVWRSYGYTF. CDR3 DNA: TGTGCCAGCAGTGAATTTAGAGTGTGGCGGAGCTATGGCTACACCTTC.

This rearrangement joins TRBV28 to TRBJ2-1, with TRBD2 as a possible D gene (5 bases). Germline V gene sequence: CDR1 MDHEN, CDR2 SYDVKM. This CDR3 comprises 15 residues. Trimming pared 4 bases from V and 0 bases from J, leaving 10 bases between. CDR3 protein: CASSSTSRSYNEQFF. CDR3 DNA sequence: TGTGCCAGCAGTTCAACTAGTCGCTCCTACAATGAGCAGTTCTTC. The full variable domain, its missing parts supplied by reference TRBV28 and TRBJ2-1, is DVKVTQSSRYLVKRTGEKVFLECVQDMDHENMFWYRQDPGLGLRLIYFSYDVKMKEKGDIPEGYSVSREKKERFSLILESASTNQTSMYLCASSSTSRSYNEQFFGPGTRLTVL.

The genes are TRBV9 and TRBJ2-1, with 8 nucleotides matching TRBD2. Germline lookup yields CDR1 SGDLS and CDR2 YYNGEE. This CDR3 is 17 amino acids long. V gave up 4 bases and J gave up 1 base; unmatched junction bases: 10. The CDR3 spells CASSLMTSVVSYNEQFF. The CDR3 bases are TGTGCCAGCAGCCTAATGACTAGCGTCGTGTCCTACAATGAGCAGTTCTTC.

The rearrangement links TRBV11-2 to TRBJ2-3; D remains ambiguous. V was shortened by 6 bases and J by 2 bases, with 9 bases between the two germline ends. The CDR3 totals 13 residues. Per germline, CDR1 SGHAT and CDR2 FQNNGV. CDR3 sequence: CASSPALTDTQYF. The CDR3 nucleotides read TGTGCCAGCAGTCCAGCCCTCACAGATACGCAGTATTTT.

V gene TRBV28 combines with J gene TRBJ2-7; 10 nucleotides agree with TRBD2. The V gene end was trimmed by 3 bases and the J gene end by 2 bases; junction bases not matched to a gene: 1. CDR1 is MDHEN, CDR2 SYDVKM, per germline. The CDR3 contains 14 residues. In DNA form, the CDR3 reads TGTGCCAGCAGTTTTCTAGCGGGAGCCTACGAGCAGTACTTC. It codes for CASSFLAGAYEQYF.

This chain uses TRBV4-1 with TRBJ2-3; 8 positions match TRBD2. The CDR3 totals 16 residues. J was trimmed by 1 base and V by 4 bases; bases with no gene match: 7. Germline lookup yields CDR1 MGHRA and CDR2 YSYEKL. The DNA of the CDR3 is TGCGCCAGCAGCCCAAGAGAGACTAGCGGCACAGATACGCAGTATTTT. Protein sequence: CASSPRETSGTDTQYF.

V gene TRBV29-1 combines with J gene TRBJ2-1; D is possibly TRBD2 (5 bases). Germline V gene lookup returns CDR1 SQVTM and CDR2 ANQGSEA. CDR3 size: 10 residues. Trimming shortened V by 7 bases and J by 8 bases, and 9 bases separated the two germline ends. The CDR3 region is CSGGFDEQFF. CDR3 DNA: TGCAGCGGAGGGTTCGATGAGCAGTTCTTC.